This TCR beta chain was captured by sequencing in a study of early T cells in non-severe SARS-CoV-2 infection (dated by TCRdb to the early 2020s). Concerning the study at large: Because TCR sequencing relied on bulk RNA taken from unsorted whole blood, pairing of alpha and beta chains was not possible. General study outcomes and caveats: VDJdb matching was skewed toward anti-spike CD8 responses and likely underestimated virus-specific expansions by missing private and CD4 specificities.

This clonotype turned up a few times. No antigen is known for it. The sample holds no much larger clone one base away, and base qualities are not on file. The library relied on 5' RACE. Sequencing was carried out with a NextSeq 500. The TCR library protocol attached unique molecular identifiers to individual cDNA molecules to correct for sequencing error and PCR bias. Sequencing covered both TCR alpha and beta chains, and within each sample the abundances of alpha and beta sequences were tightly co-correlated. In the source study's methods: Decombinator V4 was used to perform V gene, J gene and CDR3 annotation of TCR sequences. Expanded TCRs were defined as changing significantly between any two time points under a Poisson model with p below 0.0001. Abundances of TCRs were expressed as counts per million after normalisation to the total number of TCRs sequenced in each sample. MAIT TCRs were defined by TRAV1-2 paired with TRAJ12, TRAJ20 or TRAJ33, and iNKT TCRs by TRAV10 paired with TRAJ18. VDJdb, accessed 1 November 2021, was searched for CMV, EBV and SARS-CoV-2 annotated TCRs, excluding TCRs annotated for multiple antigens. Through fastp at Q25 and MiXCR, TCRdb rebuilt clones from the public reads, retaining in-frame beta chains. One record per CDR3 amino acid sequence lists the most common genes and DNA. The V and J calls were determined by TCRdb, not by the authors. Within this sample are tens of thousands of distinct CDR3 sequences, with roughly 4.8% of them counted one time only. Together, the top ten hold 5% to 7.5% of the sample.

V lost 1 base and J lost 0 bases; the stretch between them is 12 bases long. From the cysteine through the phenylalanine, the CDR3 covers 16 amino acids. The retained sequence is limited to the CDR3, 48 bases, with the frame set at the first base. Sequences MGHRA (CDR1) and YSYEKL (CDR2) are obtained from the germline V gene. The study was a case-control design nested within a healthcare worker cohort in London, UK, with weekly nasopharyngeal swab PCR tests and blood sampling. Healthcare workers were enrolled in the week of the UK lockdown, from 23 to 31 March 2020, and were followed every week for up to roughly 15 weeks.

The source material was whole blood. The chain uses TRBV4-1 and TRBJ1-1; the D gene is perhaps TRBD1, on 5 matching bases. The source of this sequence is an adult who was a healthcare worker with PCR-confirmed SARS-CoV-2 infection or an uninfected control (not recorded which). The nucleotide sequence reads TGCGCCAGCAGCCAAGTTCCCGGGGCCGTGAACACTGAAGCTTTCTTT. Its protein product is CASSQVPGAVNTEAFF.